This entry is about one T cell receptor beta chain. TCRdb independently ran MiXCR on the RT-PCR reads; one entry per CDR3 protein. The sample holds more than 150,000 distinct CDR3 sequences, about a quarter seen once. These data are taken from a study of patients and donors after allogeneic stem cell transplantation. This receptor was identified in a human donor who was either an allogeneic HSCT recipient or a stem cell or donor lymphocyte infusion donor (not recorded which). It is not recorded whose cells these are; they may come from a transplant donor. The sample taken for sequencing was blood, either unsorted or a sorted T cell fraction (not recorded which).

The CDR3 nucleotides read TGCGCCAGCAGCGGAGGACAGTTGGAGACCCAGTACTTC. Its protein product is CASSGGQLETQYF. The chain carries TRBV5-1 and TRBJ2-5, with D tentatively TRBD1 (6 bases). The CDR3 totals 13 residues. Germline V gene sequence: CDR1 SGHRS, CDR2 YFSETQ. V dropped 4 bases and J dropped 5 bases, with 12 bases sitting between them.